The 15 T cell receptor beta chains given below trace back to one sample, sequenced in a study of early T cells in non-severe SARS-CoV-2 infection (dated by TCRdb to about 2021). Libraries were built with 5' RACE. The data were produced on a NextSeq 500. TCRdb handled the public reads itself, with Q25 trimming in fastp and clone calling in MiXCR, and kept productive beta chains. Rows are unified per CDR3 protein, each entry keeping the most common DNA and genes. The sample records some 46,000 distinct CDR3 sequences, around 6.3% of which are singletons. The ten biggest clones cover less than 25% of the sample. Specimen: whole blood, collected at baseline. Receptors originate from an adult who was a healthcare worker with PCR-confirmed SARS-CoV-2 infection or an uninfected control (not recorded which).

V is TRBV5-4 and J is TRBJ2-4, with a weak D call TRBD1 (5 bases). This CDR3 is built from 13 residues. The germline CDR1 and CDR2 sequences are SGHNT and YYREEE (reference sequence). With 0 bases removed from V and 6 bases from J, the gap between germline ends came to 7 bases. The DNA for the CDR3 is TGTGCCAGCAGCTTGGGGCAGGGAAACATTCAGTACTTC. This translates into CASSLGQGNIQYF.

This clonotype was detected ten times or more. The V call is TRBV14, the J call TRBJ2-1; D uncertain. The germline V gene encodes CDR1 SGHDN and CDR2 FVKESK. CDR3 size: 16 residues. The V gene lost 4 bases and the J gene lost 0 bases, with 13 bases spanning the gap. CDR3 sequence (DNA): TGTGCCAGCAGCCGGGCGCCCTTCAGCTCCTACAATGAGCAGTTCTTC. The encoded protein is CASSRAPFSSYNEQFF.

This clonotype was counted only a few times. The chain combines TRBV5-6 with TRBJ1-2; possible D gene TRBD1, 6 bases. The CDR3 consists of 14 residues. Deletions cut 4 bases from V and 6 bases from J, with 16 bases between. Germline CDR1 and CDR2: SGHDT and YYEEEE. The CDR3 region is CASSKPTGLDGYTF. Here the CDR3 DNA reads TGTGCCAGCAGCAAACCGACAGGACTTGATGGCTACACCTTC.

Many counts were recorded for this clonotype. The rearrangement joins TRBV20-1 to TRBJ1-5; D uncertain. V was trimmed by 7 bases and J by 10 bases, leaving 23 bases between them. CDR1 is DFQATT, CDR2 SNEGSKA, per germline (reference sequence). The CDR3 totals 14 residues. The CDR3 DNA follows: TGCAGTGTCATGACACCGTCCGAGCCGGAACCCCAGCATTTT. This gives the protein CSVMTPSEPEPQHF.

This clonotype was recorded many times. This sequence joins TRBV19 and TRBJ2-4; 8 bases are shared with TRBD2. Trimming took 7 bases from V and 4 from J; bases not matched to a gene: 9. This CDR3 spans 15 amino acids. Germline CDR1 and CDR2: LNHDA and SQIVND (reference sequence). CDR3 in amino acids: CASTEGTRSKNIQYF. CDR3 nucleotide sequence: TGTGCCAGTACGGAAGGGACTAGGAGTAAAAACATTCAGTACTTC. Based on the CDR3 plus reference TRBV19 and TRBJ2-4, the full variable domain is DGGITQSPKYLFRKEGQNVTLSCEQNLNHDAMYWYRQDPGQGLRLIYYSQIVNDFQKGDIAEGYSVSREKKESFPLTVTSAQKNPTAFYLCASTEGTRSKNIQYFGAGTRLSVL.

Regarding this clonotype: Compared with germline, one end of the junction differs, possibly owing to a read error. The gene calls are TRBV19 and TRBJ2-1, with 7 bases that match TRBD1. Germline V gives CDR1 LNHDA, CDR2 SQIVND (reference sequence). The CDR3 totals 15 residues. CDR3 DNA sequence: TGTGCCAGTAGGATAGACAGGGCTTACTACAATGAGCAGTTCTTC. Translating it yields CASRIDRAYYNEQFF.

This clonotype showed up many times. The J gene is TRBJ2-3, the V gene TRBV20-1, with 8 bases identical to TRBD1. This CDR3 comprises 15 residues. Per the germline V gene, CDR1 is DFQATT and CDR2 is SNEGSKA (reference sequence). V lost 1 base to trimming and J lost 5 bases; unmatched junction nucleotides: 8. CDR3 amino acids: CSARATGAFRDTQYF. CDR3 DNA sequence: TGCAGTGCTAGAGCGACAGGGGCATTCAGAGATACGCAGTATTTT.

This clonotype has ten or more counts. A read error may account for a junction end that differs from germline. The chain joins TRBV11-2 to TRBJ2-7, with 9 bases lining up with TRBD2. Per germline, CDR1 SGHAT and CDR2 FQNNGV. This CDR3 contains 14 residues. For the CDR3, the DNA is TGTGCCAGCAGCCTAGAGCGGGGGGCCTACGAGCAGTACTTC. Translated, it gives CASSLERGAYEQYF.

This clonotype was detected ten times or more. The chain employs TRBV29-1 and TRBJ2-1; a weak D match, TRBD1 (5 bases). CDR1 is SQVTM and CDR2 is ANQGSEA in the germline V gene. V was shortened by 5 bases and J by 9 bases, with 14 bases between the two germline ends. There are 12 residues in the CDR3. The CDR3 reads CSVFDPRGEQFF. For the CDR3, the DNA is TGCAGCGTTTTTGACCCAAGGGGTGAGCAGTTCTTC.

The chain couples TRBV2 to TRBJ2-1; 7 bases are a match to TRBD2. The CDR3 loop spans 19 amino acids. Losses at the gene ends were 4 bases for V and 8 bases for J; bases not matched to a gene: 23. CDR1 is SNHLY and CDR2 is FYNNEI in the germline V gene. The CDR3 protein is CASSGMISSEWEGLDEQFF. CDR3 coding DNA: TGTGCCAGCAGTGGAATGATAAGTAGTGAGTGGGAGGGCCTCGATGAGCAGTTCTTC.

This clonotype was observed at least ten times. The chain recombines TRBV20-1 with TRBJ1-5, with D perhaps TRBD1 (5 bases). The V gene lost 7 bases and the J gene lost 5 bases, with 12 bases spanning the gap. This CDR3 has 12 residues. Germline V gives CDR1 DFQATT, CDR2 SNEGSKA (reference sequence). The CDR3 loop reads CSGTRLHQPQHF. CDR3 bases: TGCAGTGGGACACGGCTGCATCAGCCCCAGCATTTT.

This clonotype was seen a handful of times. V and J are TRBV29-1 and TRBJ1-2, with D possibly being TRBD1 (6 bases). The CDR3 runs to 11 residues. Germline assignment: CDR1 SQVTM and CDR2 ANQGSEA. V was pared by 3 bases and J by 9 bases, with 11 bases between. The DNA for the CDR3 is TGCAGCGTTGATCCTGGACAGAGCTACACCTTC. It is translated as CSVDPGQSYTF.

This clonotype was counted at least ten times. The CDR3 spells CSAYSGTSGTQYF. Written as DNA, the CDR3 is TGCAGTGCCTACTCCGGGACTAGCGGTACGCAGTATTTT. This sequence joins TRBV20-1 and TRBJ2-3, with TRBD2 identical over 11 bases. The J segment lost 8 bases and the V segment lost 6 bases, leaving 7 bases of the junction unmatched. From germline, CDR1 is DFQATT and CDR2 SNEGSKA (reference sequence). The CDR3 consists of 13 residues.

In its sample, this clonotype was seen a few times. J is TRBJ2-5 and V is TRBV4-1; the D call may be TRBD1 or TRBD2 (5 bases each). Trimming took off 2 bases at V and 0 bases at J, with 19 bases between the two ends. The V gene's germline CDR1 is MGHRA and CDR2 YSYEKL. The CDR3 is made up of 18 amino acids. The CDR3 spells CASSQSPGPLLYQETQYF. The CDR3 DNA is TGCGCCAGCAGCCAATCTCCGGGGCCCCTCCTTTACCAAGAGACCCAGTACTTC.

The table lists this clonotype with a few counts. The chain's CDR3 is CATRKREVYGYTF. Here the CDR3 DNA reads TGTGCCACCAGAAAACGAGAGGTCTATGGCTACACCTTC. The rearrangement uses TRBV19 and TRBJ1-2, with D uncertain. V lost 10 bases to trimming and J lost 4 bases, with 16 bases between them. This CDR3 is built from 13 residues. Germline V gene sequence: CDR1 LNHDA, CDR2 SQIVND (reference sequence).